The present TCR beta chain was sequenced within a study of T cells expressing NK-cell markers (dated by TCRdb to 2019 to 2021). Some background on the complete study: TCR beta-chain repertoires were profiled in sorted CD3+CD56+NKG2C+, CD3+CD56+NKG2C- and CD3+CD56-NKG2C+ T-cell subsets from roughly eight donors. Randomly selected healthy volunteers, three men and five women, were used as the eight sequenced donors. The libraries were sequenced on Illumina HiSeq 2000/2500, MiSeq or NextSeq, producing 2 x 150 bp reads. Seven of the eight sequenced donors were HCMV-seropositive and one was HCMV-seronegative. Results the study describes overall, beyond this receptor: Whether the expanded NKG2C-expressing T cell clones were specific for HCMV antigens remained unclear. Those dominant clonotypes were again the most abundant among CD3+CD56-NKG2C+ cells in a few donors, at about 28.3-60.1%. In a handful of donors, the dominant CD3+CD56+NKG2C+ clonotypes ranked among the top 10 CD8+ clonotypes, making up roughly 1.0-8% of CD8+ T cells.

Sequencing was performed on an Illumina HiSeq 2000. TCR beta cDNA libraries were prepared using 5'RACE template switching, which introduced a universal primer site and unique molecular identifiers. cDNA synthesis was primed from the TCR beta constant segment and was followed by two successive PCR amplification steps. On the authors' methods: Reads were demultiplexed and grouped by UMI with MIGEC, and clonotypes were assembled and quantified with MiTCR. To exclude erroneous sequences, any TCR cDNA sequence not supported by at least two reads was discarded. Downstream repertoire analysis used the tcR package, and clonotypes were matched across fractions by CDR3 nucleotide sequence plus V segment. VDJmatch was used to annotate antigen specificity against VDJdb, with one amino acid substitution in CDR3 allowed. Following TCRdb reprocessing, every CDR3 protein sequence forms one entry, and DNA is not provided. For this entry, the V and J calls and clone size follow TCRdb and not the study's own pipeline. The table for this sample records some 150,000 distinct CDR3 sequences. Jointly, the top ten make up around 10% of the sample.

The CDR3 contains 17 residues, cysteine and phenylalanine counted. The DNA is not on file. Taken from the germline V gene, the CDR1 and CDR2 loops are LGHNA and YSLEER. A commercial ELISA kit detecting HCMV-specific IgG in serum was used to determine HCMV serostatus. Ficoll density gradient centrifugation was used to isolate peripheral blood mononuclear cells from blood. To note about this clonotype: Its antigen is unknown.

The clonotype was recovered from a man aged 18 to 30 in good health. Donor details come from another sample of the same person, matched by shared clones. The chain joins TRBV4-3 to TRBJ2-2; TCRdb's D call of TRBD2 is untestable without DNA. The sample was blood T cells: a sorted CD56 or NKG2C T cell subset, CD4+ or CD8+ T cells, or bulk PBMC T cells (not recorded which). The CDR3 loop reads CASSQGLDYSNTGELFF.